Presented here are 24 T cell receptor beta chains from one specimen sequenced in a study of T cell repertoires in cytomegalovirus infection. TCRdb ran MiXCR on the reads and lists one entry per CDR3 protein. This sample has around 570,000 distinct CDR3 sequences, with 35% to 50% found just once. These receptors have no identified antigens. Sequenced material: cultured PBMCs, taken from culture after CMV antigen stimulation. The receptor set was obtained from a human donor in good health (CMV status not recorded). Some clones in this sample may be carry-over from other donors' samples.

V gene TRBV30 combines with J gene TRBJ1-2; the match to TRBD1 covers 7 bases. This CDR3 has 15 residues. Germline V CDR1 and CDR2: GTSNPN, SVGIG (reference sequence). V shed 4 bases and J 0 bases; nucleotides not matched to a gene: 8. The CDR3 region is CAWTPGTDPNYGYTF. The CDR3 DNA reads as TGTGCCTGGACCCCCGGGACAGATCCTAACTATGGCTACACCTTC.

The gene calls are TRBV12-3 or TRBV12-4 and TRBJ2-7, with 12 bases matching TRBD2. V dropped 6 bases and J dropped 3; count of bases not matched to a gene: 6. The CDR3 loop spans 15 amino acids. The CDR3 region is CASSPGLAGYYEQYF. CDR3 bases: TGTGCCAGCAGCCCAGGACTAGCGGGGTACTACGAGCAGTACTTC.

This clonotype was recorded a few times. The gene calls are TRBV4-1 and TRBJ2-7, with D hard to call. Germline values: CDR1 MGHRA, CDR2 YSYEKL. V was shortened by 4 bases and J by 2 bases, with 18 bases between the two germline ends. CDR3 size: 16 residues. The CDR3 sequence: CASSRSLRAETYEQYF. CDR3 in DNA: TGCGCCAGCAGCCGTAGCCTCCGAGCAGAAACCTACGAGCAGTACTTC.

V is TRBV19 and J is TRBJ1-1; D may be TRBD1 (5 bases). The CDR3 runs to 14 residues. Trimming cost V 7 bases and J 4 bases, with 16 bases left between them. Germline V lookup: CDR1 LNHDA, CDR2 SQIVND (reference sequence). The CDR3 protein is CASTLRGRVTEAFF. For the CDR3, the DNA is TGTGCCAGTACCCTTAGGGGCAGGGTCACTGAAGCTTTCTTT.

This sequence joins TRBV12-3 or TRBV12-4 and TRBJ2-1; D is unresolved. This CDR3 comprises 13 residues. Trimming removed 2 bases from V and 2 bases from J, with 4 bases in between. As DNA, the CDR3 is TGTGCCAGCAGTTTAAAGCCCTACAATGAGCAGTTCTTC. Its protein product is CASSLKPYNEQFF.

The chain's CDR3 is CASSQSPYNEQFF. The CDR3, as DNA: TGCGCCAGCAGTCAATCGCCCTACAATGAGCAGTTCTTC. The chain has TRBV23-1 and TRBJ2-1, with no clear D. TRBV23-1 is reported as an ORF; its role is uncertain. There are 13 residues in the CDR3. The V and J ends lost 0 bases and 2 bases respectively, with 2 bases between them.

This clonotype was observed many times. The CDR3 loop is CASSLGANSGNTIYF. Here the CDR3 DNA reads TGTGCCAGCAGCTTAGGCGCCAACTCTGGAAACACCATATATTTT. The V gene is TRBV7-2, the J gene TRBJ1-3; D gene ambiguous. V lost 1 base to trimming and J lost 0 bases, with 7 bases between them. The CDR3 has 15 amino acids. Germline V CDR1 and CDR2: SGHTA, FQGNSA.

V gene TRBV12-3 or TRBV12-4 combines with J gene TRBJ2-1; the match to TRBD2 covers 7 bases. The junction had 6 bases not matched to a gene; V was cut back by 4 bases and J by 0 bases. This CDR3 contains 16 residues. This chain's CDR3 is CASSSPSGLSYNEQFF. The CDR3 DNA reads as TGTGCCAGCAGTTCCCCTAGCGGACTCTCCTACAATGAGCAGTTCTTC.

This clonotype showed up just a few times. V gene TRBV5-6 combines with J gene TRBJ2-7; no clear D gene. Trimming took off 5 bases at V and 5 bases at J, with 17 bases between the two ends. In germline, CDR1 is SGHDT, CDR2 YYEEEE. The CDR3 is 14 amino acids. CDR3 nucleotide sequence: TGTGCCAGCAGGTTAGCAGGTGGAAAGGACGAGCAGTACTTC. This codes for CASRLAGGKDEQYF.

This clonotype was detected only a few times. The chain employs TRBV7-9 and TRBJ2-7, with 7 bases matching TRBD1. V lost 5 bases to trimming and J lost 3 bases; unmatched junction nucleotides: 13. The CDR3 has 16 residues. Per germline, CDR1 SEHNR and CDR2 FQNEAQ (reference sequence). Here the CDR3 DNA reads TGTGCCAGCAGCCGTGAGATTGGACAGGTGGGCTACGAGCAGTACTTC. Translation gives CASSREIGQVGYEQYF.

This clonotype was detected only a few times. This sequence joins TRBV7-9 and TRBJ2-7; D is perhaps TRBD1 (6 bases). CDR3 length equals 13 residues. Germline V lookup: CDR1 SEHNR, CDR2 FQNEAQ (reference sequence). With 5 bases removed from V and 7 bases from J, the gap between germline ends came to 15 bases. The CDR3 loop is CASSVQGPREQYF. The DNA of the CDR3 is TGTGCCAGCAGCGTACAGGGTCCGCGGGAGCAGTACTTC.

V gene TRBV7-2 combines with J gene TRBJ1-2; 7 positions match TRBD1. Germline trimming cut 6 bases from V and 6 bases from J; bases unmatched to any gene: 10. Looked up from germline, CDR1 is SGHTA and CDR2 is FQGNSA. The CDR3 is 14 residues long. Written as DNA, the CDR3 is TGTGCCAGCAGGTTACTAGGGGGCCGGGATGGCTACACCTTC. This codes for CASRLLGGRDGYTF.

This clonotype was seen repeatedly, ten times or more. The gene calls are TRBV7-2 and TRBJ2-5; tentative D call: TRBD2 (6 bases). This CDR3 is built from 13 residues. From germline, CDR1 is SGHTA and CDR2 FQGNSA. Deletions cut 4 bases from V and 1 base from J, with 7 bases between. CDR3 protein: CASSSGGQETQYF. Here the CDR3 DNA reads TGTGCCAGCAGCTCCGGGGGCCAAGAGACCCAGTACTTC. The full variable domain, in which reference TRBV7-2 and TRBJ2-5 provide the parts outside the CDR3, is GAGVSQSPSNKVTEKGKDVELRCDPISGHTALYWYRQSLGQGLEFLIYFQGNSAPDKSGLPSDRFSAERTGGSVSTLTIQRTQQEDSAVYLCASSSGGQETQYFGPGTRLLVL.

This clonotype has more than one count but fewer than ten. This chain uses TRBV7-2 with TRBJ2-1, with TRBD2 matching 9 bases. The CDR3 sequence is 15 residues long. V shed 8 bases and J 6 bases; nucleotides not matched to a gene: 11. The germline V gene has CDR1 SGHTA and CDR2 FQGNSA. CDR3 region: CASEVVAGGPNEQFF. CDR3 bases: TGTGCCAGCGAGGTAGTGGCGGGAGGGCCCAATGAGCAGTTCTTC.

The chain has TRBV11-2 and TRBJ2-1; 9 bases fit TRBD2. There are 15 residues in the CDR3. Germline-derived CDR1 and CDR2 are SGHAT and FQNNGV. The V segment lost 6 bases and the J segment 1 base; nucleotides outside the gene matches: 4. The CDR3 DNA is TGTGCCAGCAGATCTCTAGCGGGGTCCTACAATGAGCAGTTCTTC. This encodes CASRSLAGSYNEQFF. The whole variable domain, filled in from reference TRBV11-2 and TRBJ2-1, reads EAGVAQSPRYKIIEKRQSVAFWCNPISGHATLYWYQQILGQGPKLLIQFQNNGVVDDSQLPKDRFSAERLKGVDSTLKIQPAKLEDSAVYLCASRSLAGSYNEQFFGPGTRLTVL.

V gene TRBV6-6 combines with J gene TRBJ2-7; 7 nucleotides agree with TRBD1. V shed 5 bases and J 2 bases; nucleotides not matched to a gene: 12. This CDR3 is built from 16 residues. Germline V CDR1 and CDR2: MNHNY, SVGAGI (reference sequence). The CDR3 DNA is TGTGCCAGCAGTGAGAGACTGACAGGGAGACCCTACGAGCAGTACTTC. Translation gives CASSERLTGRPYEQYF.

V and J are TRBV28 and TRBJ2-7; D may correspond to TRBD1 or TRBD2 (5 bases each). CDR1 is MDHEN, CDR2 SYDVKM, per germline. Trimming left V 6 bases short and J 4 bases short, with 16 bases between. The CDR3 spans 14 residues. The CDR3 is CASSSRDLTYEQYF. In DNA form, the CDR3 reads TGTGCCAGCAGCTCGAGGGACCTTACATACGAGCAGTACTTC.

V usage is TRBV11-2 and J usage is TRBJ2-1; D unresolved. CDR3 length: 15 residues. Germline V gene lookup returns CDR1 SGHAT and CDR2 FQNNGV. The V end was cut by 0 bases, the J end by 7 bases, with 13 bases between. CDR3 amino acids: CASSLDGVLGNEQFF. The CDR3 region has the DNA TGTGCCAGCAGCTTAGATGGGGTCCTCGGGAATGAGCAGTTCTTC.

The V and J genes are TRBV7-6 and TRBJ1-2; 9 bases agree with TRBD1. The CDR3 contains 15 residues. CDR1 is SGHVS and CDR2 is FNYEAQ in the germline V gene. V was clipped by 4 bases and J by 7 bases; unmatched bases: 10. DNA for the CDR3: TGTGCCAGCAGCTACCTTCGGACAGGGGAGGGTGGCTACACCTTC. The encoded protein is CASSYLRTGEGGYTF.

This clonotype has only a few counts. V usage is TRBV27 and J usage is TRBJ1-2, with 9 nucleotides matching TRBD1. The CDR3 sequence is 14 residues long. V was clipped by 5 bases and J by 8 bases; unmatched bases: 9. Germline V gene sequence: CDR1 MNHEY, CDR2 SMNVEV (reference sequence). The CDR3 DNA reads TGTGCCAGCAGTGGACACAGGGGGCTCCGGGGCTACACCTTC. Its translation is CASSGHRGLRGYTF.

This clonotype was observed a handful of times. CDR3 DNA sequence: TGCAGTGCTAGATTGGGGGCCCCTCTAGCGGGGGATGGCAATGAGCAGTTCTTC. Translation: CSARLGAPLAGDGNEQFF. The chain is built from TRBV20-1 and TRBJ2-1; TRBD2 aligns across 10 bases. Germline assignment: CDR1 DFQATT and CDR2 SNEGSKA (reference sequence). V trimming: 2 bases; J trimming: 6 bases; junction bases outside the gene matches: 16. The CDR3 contains 18 residues.

The V and J genes are TRBV7-2 and TRBJ2-5, with D possibly being TRBD1 or TRBD2 (5 bases each). CDR1 SGHTA and CDR2 FQGNSA come from the germline V gene. The CDR3 contains 13 residues. V was shortened by 6 bases and J by 3 bases, with 11 bases between the two germline ends. Here the CDR3 DNA reads TGTGCCAGCAGTTGGTGGGGGAAAGAGACCCAGTACTTC. This codes for CASSWWGKETQYF. Filled out from reference TRBV7-2 and TRBJ2-5, the complete variable domain reads GAGVSQSPSNKVTEKGKDVELRCDPISGHTALYWYRQSLGQGLEFLIYFQGNSAPDKSGLPSDRFSAERTGGSVSTLTIQRTQQEDSAVYLCASSWWGKETQYFGPGTRLLVL.

The chain uses TRBV3-1 and TRBJ1-6; tentatively, D is TRBD1 (5 bases). V lost 1 base, J lost 7 bases, and 14 bases lay in between. This CDR3 region has 16 residues. Germline values: CDR1 LGHDT, CDR2 YNNKEL (reference sequence). The CDR3 bases are TGTGCCAGCAGCCAAGTGGGGGGGGTATCGAATTCACCCCTCCACTTT. It codes for CASSQVGGVSNSPLHF.

In this sample, this clonotype turned up a few times. The CDR3 DNA reads as TGTGCCAGCAGTTGGACGGGCGTGGAGGACTACACCTTC. As protein: CASSWTGVEDYTF. The chain employs TRBV28 and TRBJ1-2; no definite D call. The CDR3 consists of 13 residues. Germline lookup yields CDR1 MDHEN and CDR2 SYDVKM. V lost 4 bases and J 10 bases, leaving 16 bases between the germline ends.